Sequencing of this T cell receptor (beta chain) was carried out in a study of blood T cell repertoires in COVID-19. This CDR3 contains 18 residues. Germline V gene data show CDR1 as LNHDA and CDR2 as SQIVND (reference sequence). V was shortened by 10 bases and J by 1 base, with 26 bases between the two germline ends. Assay: immunoSEQ multiplex PCR; the TCRdb copy retains only in-frame clones and omits some. Here the sample spans about 360,000 clones, 85% to 90% being singletons. This chain joins TRBV19 and TRBJ2-1; maybe TRBD2 (7 bases). This clonotype was sampled from a human donor in a cohort sampled during active COVID-19. The specimen sequenced was peripheral blood. CDR3 in amino acids: CATRGGGPSGSSYNEQFF. In DNA form, the CDR3 reads TGTGCCACCCGGGGAGGGGGGCCTAGCGGTTCTTCCTACAATGAGCAGTTCTTC. The whole variable domain, filled in from reference TRBV19 and TRBJ2-1, reads DGGITQSPKYLFRKEGQNVTLSCEQNLNHDAMYWYRQDPGQGLRLIYYSQIVNDFQKGDIAEGYSVSREKKESFPLTVTSAQKNPTAFYLCATRGGGPSGSSYNEQFFGPGTRLTVL.